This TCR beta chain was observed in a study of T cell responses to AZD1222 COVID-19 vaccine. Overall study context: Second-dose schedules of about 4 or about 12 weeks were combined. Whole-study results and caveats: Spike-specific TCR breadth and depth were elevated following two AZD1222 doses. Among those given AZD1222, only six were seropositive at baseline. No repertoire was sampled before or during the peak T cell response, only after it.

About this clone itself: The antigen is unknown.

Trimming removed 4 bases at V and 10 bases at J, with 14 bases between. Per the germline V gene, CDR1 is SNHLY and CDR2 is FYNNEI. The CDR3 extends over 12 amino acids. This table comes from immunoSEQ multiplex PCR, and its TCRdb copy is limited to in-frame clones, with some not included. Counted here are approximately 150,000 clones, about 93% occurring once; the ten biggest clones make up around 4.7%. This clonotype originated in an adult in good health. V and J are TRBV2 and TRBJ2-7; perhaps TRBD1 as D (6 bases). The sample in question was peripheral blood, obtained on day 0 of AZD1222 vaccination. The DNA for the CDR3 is TGTGCCAGCAGTGCACAGGGCCAGGAACAGTACTTC. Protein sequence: CASSAQGQEQYF.